Following are 5 T cell receptor beta chains from one sample sequenced in a study of graft-versus-host responses after intestinal transplantation. The assay was immunoSEQ multiplex PCR, and TCRdb's table has in-frame clones only and misses some. Of around 30,000 clones listed, roughly 80% were seen once; the top ten hold about 1.1%. The material sequenced was PBMCs, taken approximately four weeks after intestinal transplant. These receptor sequences come from a human patient who received an intestinal transplant, so some T cells may come from the graft donor.

Comment on this clone: Other DNA sequences in the sample encode the same CDR3. DNA for the CDR3: TGTGCCAGCAGTGACTCAGGAGGGAGCACAGATACGCAGTATTTT. Translation gives CASSDSGGSTDTQYF. V is TRBV6-4 and J is TRBJ2-3; a weak D match, TRBD2 (6 bases). V shed 0 bases and J shed 0 bases, with 7 bases lying between them. This CDR3 region has 15 residues. Germline V gives CDR1 MRHNA, CDR2 SNTAGT.

The DNA of the CDR3 is TGTGCCAGCAGTTACTCGGGACGGTCTGGAAACACCATATATTTT. Translated, it gives CASSYSGRSGNTIYF. J is TRBJ1-3 and V is TRBV6-5; tentative D call: TRBD1 (5 bases). V dropped 0 bases and J dropped 1 base, with 7 bases sitting between them. Germline-derived CDR1 and CDR2 are MNHEY and SVGAGI. CDR3 length: 15 amino acids.

The chain recombines TRBV7-9 with TRBJ2-1; 9 positions agree with TRBD2. This CDR3 has 15 amino acids. The V gene's germline CDR1 is SEHNR and CDR2 FQNEAQ (reference sequence). Losses at the gene ends were 5 bases for V and 3 bases for J; bases not matched to a gene: 5. This chain's CDR3 is CASSPTRGGYNEQFF. The CDR3 DNA follows: TGTGCCAGCAGCCCGACGCGGGGGGGCTACAATGAGCAGTTCTTC.

The chain recombines TRBV10-3 with TRBJ2-2; TRBD2 matches 10 bases. Germline V gene data show CDR1 as ENHRY and CDR2 as SYGVKD. With V trimmed by 3 bases and J by 7 bases, 11 bases remained unmatched. This CDR3 is built from 17 residues. CDR3 region: CAISDYVAGGQDGELFF. DNA for the CDR3: TGTGCCATCAGTGATTACGTAGCGGGGGGCCAAGACGGGGAGCTGTTTTTT.

The chain joins TRBV13 to TRBJ1-1, with D hard to call. Deletions cut 2 bases from V and 6 bases from J, with 10 bases between. The CDR3 has 13 residues. Germline assignment: CDR1 PRHDT and CDR2 FYEKMQ (reference sequence). DNA of the CDR3: TGTGCCAGCAGCTTAATGGGTGGCTCTGAAGCTTTCTTT. Translated, it gives CASSLMGGSEAFF. Full variable domain (rest looked up from reference TRBV13 and TRBJ1-1): AAGVIQSPRHLIKEKRETATLKCYPIPRHDTVYWYQQGPGQDPQFLISFYEKMQSDKGSIPDRFSAQQFSDYHSELNMSSLELGDSALYFCASSLMGGSEAFFGQGTRLTVV.